This T cell receptor beta chain was found in a study of beta chain features in type 1 diabetes. About this clone itself: No antigen is known for it.

Expressed TCRB transcripts got sequenced, as all isolated RNA was reverse transcribed. Clones were read by immunoSEQ multiplex PCR, and TCRdb kept only the in-frame ones, dropping some. In the table there are over 200,000 clones, about a tenth of which are singletons. Stem cell-like memory, regulatory, central memory and naive CD4+ cells were sorted via CD45RO/CCR7/CD25/CD127/CD95/CD27. Every sorted population was more than 98% pure. Whole-study findings and limits: All four CD4+ subsets of Type 1 diabetes patients contained TCRB CDR3s that were moderately but significantly shorter. Equally in patients and controls, shorter templates might have been favored by PCR. The study found that naive, central memory and Treg TCRB repertoires appeared more similar in patients than in healthy donors.

Specimen: naive CD4+ T cells from blood. The sequence was obtained from a man aged 25-45 years with type 1 diabetes.

In DNA, the CDR3 is TGTGCCAGCAGCCCATACACCGGGGAGCTGTTTTTT. As protein: CASSPYTGELFF. The chain is built from TRBV25-1 and TRBJ2-2, with D hard to call. This CDR3 comprises 12 residues. V was pared by 6 bases and J by 3 bases, with 5 bases between. From germline, CDR1 is MGHDK and CDR2 SYGVNS.